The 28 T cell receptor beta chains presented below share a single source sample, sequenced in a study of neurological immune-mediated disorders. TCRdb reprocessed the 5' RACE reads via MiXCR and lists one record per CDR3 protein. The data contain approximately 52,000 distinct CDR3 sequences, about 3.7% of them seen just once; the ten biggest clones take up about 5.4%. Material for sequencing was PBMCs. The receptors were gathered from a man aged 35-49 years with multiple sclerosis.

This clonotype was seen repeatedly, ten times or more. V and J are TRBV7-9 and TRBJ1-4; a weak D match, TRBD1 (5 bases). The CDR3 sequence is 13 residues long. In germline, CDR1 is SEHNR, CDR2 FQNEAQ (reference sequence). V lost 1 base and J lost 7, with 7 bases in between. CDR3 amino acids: CASSLGQGEKLFF. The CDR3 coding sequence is TGTGCCAGCAGCTTAGGGCAGGGTGAAAAACTGTTTTTT.

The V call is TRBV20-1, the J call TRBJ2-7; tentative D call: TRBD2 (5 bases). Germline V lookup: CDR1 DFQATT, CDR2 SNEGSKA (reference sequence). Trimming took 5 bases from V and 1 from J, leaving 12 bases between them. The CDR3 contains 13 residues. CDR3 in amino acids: CSALRESSYEQYF. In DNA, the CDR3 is TGCAGTGCTCTCCGGGAAAGTTCCTACGAGCAGTACTTC.

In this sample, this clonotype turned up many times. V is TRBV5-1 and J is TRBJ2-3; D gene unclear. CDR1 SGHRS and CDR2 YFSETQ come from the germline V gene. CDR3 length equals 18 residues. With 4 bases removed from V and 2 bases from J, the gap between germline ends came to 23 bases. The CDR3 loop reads CASSLPPPTAQVTDTQYF. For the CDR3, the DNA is TGCGCCAGCAGCCTCCCCCCCCCGACTGCTCAGGTCACAGATACGCAGTATTTT.

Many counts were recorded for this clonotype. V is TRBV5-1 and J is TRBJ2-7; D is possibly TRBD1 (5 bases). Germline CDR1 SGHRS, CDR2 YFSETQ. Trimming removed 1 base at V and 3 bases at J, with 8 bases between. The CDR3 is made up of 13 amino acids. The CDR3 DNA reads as TGCGCCAGCAGCTTGCGTCAGGGCTACGAGCAGTACTTC. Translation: CASSLRQGYEQYF.

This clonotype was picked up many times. Here the CDR3 reads CSAPRDRGAEQYF. The CDR3 bases are TGCAGTGCTCCCCGGGACAGGGGGGCCGAGCAGTACTTC. The chain links TRBV20-1 to TRBJ2-7; 11 nucleotides match TRBD1. The ends lost 5 bases at V and 6 bases at J; junction bases unmatched: 6. The CDR3 length is 13 residues. Germline CDR1 is DFQATT and CDR2 is SNEGSKA (reference sequence).

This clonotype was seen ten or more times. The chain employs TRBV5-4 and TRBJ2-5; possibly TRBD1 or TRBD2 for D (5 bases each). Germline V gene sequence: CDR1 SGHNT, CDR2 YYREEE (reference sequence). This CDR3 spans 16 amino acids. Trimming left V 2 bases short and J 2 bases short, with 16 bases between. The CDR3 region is CASSFTGTVFQETQYF. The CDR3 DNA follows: TGTGCCAGCAGCTTTACCGGGACGGTATTTCAAGAGACCCAGTACTTC.

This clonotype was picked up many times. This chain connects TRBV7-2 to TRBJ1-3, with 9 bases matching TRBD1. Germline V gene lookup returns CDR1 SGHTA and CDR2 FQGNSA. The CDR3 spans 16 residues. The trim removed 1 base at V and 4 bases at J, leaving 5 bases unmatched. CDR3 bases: TGTGCCAGCAGCTTAGACGGGACAGGGCGAGGAAACACCATATATTTT. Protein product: CASSLDGTGRGNTIYF.

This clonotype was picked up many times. The CDR3 loop is CASSLPSSYNEQFF. For the CDR3, the DNA is TGCGCCAGCAGCTTGCCTAGCTCCTACAATGAGCAGTTCTTC. This chain joins TRBV5-1 and TRBJ2-1; D is uncertain. Germline V gene data show CDR1 as SGHRS and CDR2 as YFSETQ. The CDR3 spans 14 residues. The V and J ends lost 1 base and 0 bases respectively, with 5 bases between them.

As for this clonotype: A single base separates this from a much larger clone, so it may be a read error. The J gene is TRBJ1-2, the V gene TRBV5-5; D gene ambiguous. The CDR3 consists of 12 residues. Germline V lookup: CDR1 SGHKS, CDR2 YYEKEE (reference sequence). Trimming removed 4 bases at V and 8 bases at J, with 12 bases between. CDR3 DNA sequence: TGTGCCAGCAGCACTACGGAGGAAGGCTACACCTTC. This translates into CASSTTEEGYTF.

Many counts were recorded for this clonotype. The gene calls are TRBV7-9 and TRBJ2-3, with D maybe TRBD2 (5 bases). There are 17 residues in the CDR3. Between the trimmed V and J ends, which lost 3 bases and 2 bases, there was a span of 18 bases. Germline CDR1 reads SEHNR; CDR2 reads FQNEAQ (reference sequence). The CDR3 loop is CASSLVRGILATDTQYF. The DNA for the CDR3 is TGTGCCAGCAGCTTGGTTCGTGGCATCCTAGCCACAGATACGCAGTATTTT.

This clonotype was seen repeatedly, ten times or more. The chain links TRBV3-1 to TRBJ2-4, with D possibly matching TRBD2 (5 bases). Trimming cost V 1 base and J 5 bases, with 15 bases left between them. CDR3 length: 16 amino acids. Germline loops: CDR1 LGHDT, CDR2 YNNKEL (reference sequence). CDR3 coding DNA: TGTGCCAGCAGCCAAGTCCTGGTGGCGGGTGAAAACATTCAGTACTTC. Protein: CASSQVLVAGENIQYF.

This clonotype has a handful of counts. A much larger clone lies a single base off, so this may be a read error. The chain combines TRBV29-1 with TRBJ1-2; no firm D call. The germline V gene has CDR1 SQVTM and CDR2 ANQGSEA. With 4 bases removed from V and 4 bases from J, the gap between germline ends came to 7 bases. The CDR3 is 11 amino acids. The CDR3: CSVVKGYGYTF. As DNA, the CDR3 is TGCAGCGTTGTGAAGGGCTATGGCTACACCTTC.

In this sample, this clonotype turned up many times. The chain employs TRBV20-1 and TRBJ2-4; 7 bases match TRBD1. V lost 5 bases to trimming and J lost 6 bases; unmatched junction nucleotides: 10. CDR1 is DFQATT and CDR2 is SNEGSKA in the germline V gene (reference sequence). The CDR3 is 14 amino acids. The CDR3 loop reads CSAGQGGTGNIQYF. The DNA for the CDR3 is TGCAGTGCTGGCCAAGGGGGCACGGGAAACATTCAGTACTTC.

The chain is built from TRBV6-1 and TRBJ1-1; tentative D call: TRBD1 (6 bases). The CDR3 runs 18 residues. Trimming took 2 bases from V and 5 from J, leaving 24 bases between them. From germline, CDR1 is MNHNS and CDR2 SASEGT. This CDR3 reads CASSEIRGQGTGRTEAFF. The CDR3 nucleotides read TGTGCCAGCAGTGAAATACGTGGGCAGGGGACGGGAAGGACTGAAGCTTTCTTT.

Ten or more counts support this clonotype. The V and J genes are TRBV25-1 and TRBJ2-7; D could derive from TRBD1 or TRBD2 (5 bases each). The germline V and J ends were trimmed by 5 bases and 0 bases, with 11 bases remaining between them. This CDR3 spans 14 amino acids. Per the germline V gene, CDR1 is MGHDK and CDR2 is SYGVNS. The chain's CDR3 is CASSTSGTSYEQYF. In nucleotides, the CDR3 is TGTGCCAGCAGTACTTCCGGGACCTCCTACGAGCAGTACTTC.

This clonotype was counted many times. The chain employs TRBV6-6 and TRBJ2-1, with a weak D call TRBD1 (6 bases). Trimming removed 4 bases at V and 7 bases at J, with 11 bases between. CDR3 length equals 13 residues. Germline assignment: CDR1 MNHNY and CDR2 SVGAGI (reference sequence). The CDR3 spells CASSSAGENEQFF. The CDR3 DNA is TGTGCCAGCAGTTCGGCAGGGGAAAATGAGCAGTTCTTC.

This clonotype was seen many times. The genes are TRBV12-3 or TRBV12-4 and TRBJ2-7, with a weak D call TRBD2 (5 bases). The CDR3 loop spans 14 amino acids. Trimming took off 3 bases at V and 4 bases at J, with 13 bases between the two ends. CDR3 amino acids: CASSFRDSIYEQYF. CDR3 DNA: TGTGCCAGCAGTTTCCGGGATTCGATTTACGAGCAGTACTTC.

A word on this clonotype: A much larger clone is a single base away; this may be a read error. DNA for the CDR3: TGCAGTGCTATAGCGGGGGGGACCCGGGAGACCCAGTACTTC. Protein product: CSAIAGGTRETQYF. The chain carries TRBV20-1 and TRBJ2-5, with 11 bases identical to TRBD2. The germline gives CDR1 DFQATT, CDR2 SNEGSKA (reference sequence). After removal of 4 bases from V and 5 bases from J, the junction contained 6 bases not matched to a gene. The CDR3 length is 14 residues.

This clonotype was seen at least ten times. In DNA, the CDR3 is TGTGCCTCATCTCGTGAGGGGGCAAGTAATTCACCCCTCCACTTT. Its protein is CASSREGASNSPLHF. This chain connects TRBV6-6 to TRBJ1-6; 7 bases line up with TRBD1. J lost 6 bases, V lost 11 bases, and 13 bases had no gene match. The CDR3 loop spans 15 amino acids. CDR1 is MNHNY, CDR2 SVGAGI, per germline (reference sequence).

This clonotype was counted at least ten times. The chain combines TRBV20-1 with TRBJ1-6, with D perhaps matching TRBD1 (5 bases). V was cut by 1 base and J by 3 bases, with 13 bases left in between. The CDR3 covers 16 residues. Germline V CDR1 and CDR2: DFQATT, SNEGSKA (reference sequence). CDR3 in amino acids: CSARVGGARYNSPLHF. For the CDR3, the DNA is TGCAGTGCTAGAGTGGGAGGGGCCCGCTATAATTCACCCCTCCACTTT.

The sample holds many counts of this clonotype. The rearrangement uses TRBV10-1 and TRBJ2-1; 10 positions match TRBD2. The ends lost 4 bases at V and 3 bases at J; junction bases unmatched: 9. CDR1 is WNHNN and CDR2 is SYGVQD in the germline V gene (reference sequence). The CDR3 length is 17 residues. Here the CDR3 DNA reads TGCGCCAGCAGTGCCCAACCCGGGACTAGCGTCTACAATGAGCAGTTCTTC. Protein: CASSAQPGTSVYNEQFF.

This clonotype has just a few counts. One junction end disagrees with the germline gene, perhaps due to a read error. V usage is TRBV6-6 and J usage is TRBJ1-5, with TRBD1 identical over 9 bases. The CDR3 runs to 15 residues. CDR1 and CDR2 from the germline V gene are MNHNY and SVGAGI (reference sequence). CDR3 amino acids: CASSRDRAFRQPQNF. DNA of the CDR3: TGTGCCAGCAGTAGGGACAGGGCGTTCCGTCAGCCCCAGAATTTT.

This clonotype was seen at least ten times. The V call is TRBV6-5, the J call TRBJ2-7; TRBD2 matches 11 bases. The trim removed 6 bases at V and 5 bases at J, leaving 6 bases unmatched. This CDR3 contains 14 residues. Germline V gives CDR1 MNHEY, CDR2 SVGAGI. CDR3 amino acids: CASRPSGGKDEQYF. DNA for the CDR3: TGTGCCAGCAGGCCTAGCGGGGGGAAGGACGAGCAGTACTTC.

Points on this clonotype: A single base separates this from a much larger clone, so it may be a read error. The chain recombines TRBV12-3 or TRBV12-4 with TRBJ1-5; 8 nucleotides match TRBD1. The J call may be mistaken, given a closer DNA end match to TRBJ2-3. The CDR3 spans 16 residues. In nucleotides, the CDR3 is TGTGCCAGCAGTCCGGCGGGGCAGGGGGCTAATCAGCCCCAGTATTTT. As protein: CASSPAGQGANQPQYF.

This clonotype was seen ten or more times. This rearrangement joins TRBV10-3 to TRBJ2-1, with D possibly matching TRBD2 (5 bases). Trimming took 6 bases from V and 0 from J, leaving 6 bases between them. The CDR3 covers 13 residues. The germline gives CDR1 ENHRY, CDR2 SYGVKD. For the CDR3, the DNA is TGTGCCATCAGCACTAGCTCCTACAATGAGCAGTTCTTC. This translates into CAISTSSYNEQFF.

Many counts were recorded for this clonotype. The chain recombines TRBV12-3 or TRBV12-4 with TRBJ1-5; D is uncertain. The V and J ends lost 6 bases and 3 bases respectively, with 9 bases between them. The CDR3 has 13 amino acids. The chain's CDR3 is CASRKETNQPQHF. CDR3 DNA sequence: TGTGCCAGCAGGAAAGAAACCAATCAGCCCCAGCATTTT.

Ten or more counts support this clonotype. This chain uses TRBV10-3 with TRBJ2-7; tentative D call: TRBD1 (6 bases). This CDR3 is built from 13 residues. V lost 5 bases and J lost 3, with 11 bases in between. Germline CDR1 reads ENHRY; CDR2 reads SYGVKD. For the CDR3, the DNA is TGTGCCATCAGTCCAGGGGCGGGCTACGAGCAGTACTTC. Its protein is CAISPGAGYEQYF.

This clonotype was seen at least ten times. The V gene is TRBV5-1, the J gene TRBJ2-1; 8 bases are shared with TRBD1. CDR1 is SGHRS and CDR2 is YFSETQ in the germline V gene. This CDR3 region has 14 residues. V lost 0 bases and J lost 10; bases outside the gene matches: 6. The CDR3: CASSLGGQGGEQFF. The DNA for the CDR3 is TGCGCCAGCAGCTTGGGTGGACAGGGTGGCGAGCAGTTCTTC.